The clone carrying this TCR beta chain was recorded once. The antigen remains unidentified. This entry belongs to a study of cytomegalovirus exposure and HLA in healthy donors. In the PCR, 60 Vbeta and 13 Jbeta primers were used. Sequencing was performed with immunoSEQ multiplex PCR; in TCRdb, only in-frame clones are kept and a portion is missing. The sample lists 200,000 or so clones, approximately 70% occurring once. Study outcomes and limitations: It was reported in a later analysis that an Asian-associated ancestry cluster showed fewer N-insertions than the roughly 670-donor mean. Per a later analysis, about 17,000 TCR beta sequences showed association with HLA alleles at 0.05 false discovery rate.

This sequence was found in a middle-aged man in good health and CMV-seropositive. Material for sequencing was PBMCs.

CDR3 sequence: CASSDHRAGANVLTF. CDR3 nucleotides: TGCGCCAGCAGCGACCACAGGGCTGGGGCCAACGTCCTGACTTTC. The chain links TRBV5-1 to TRBJ2-6; perhaps TRBD1 as D (6 bases). The V end was cut by 4 bases, the J end by 2 bases, with 10 bases between. Germline CDR1 and CDR2: SGHRS and YFSETQ. The length of the CDR3 is 15 residues.